This passage covers 28 T cell receptor beta chains from one sample sequenced in a study of shared clonotypes between healthy human individuals. Libraries were prepared by immunoSEQ multiplex PCR; TCRdb keeps only in-frame clonotypes and omits some of them. The sample has some 2,500,000 clones, roughly 93% seen once. The sequencing sample was made of naive CD4+ T cells from PBMCs. Regarding subset: CD45RA+ positively selected. These receptor sequences come from a man between 18 and 29 years old in good health. Some clones in this sample may be carry-over from other donors' samples.

This chain joins TRBV6-1 and TRBJ1-5; D is unresolved. The CDR3 contains 15 residues. Trimming took 10 bases from V and 4 from J, leaving 20 bases between them. Germline assignment: CDR1 MNHNS and CDR2 SASEGT. CDR3 region: CATQRTLTFNQPQHF. As DNA, the CDR3 is TGTGCCACGCAGAGAACGCTAACTTTTAATCAGCCCCAGCATTTT.

The V call is TRBV10-3, the J call TRBJ2-3; TRBD1 is a possible D gene (6 bases). This CDR3 spans 13 amino acids. Trimming left V 4 bases short and J 3 bases short, with 8 bases between. The V gene's germline CDR1 is ENHRY and CDR2 SYGVKD. The CDR3 bases are TGTGCCATCAGTGGGGGGCTGACAGATACGCAGTATTTT. Translation: CAISGGLTDTQYF.

The CDR3 spells CASSATTSDEQFF. In DNA, the CDR3 is TGTGCCAGCAGCGCAACTACTAGCGATGAGCAGTTCTTC. The chain has TRBV9 and TRBJ2-1; TRBD2 agrees at 7 bases. This CDR3 spans 13 amino acids. Trimming took 3 bases from V and 8 from J; bases not matched to a gene: 5. Germline V gene data show CDR1 as SGDLS and CDR2 as YYNGEE. The full variable domain, completed using reference TRBV9 and TRBJ2-1, is DSGVTQTPKHLITATGQRVTLRCSPRSGDLSVYWYQQSLDQGLQFLIQYYNGEERAKGNILERFSAQQFPDLHSELNLSSLELGDSALYFCASSATTSDEQFFGPGTRLTVL.

V and J are TRBV7-3 and TRBJ2-3, with a weak D call TRBD2 (6 bases). The germline gives CDR1 SGHTA, CDR2 FQGTGA. V lost 2 bases, J lost 0 bases, and 12 bases lay in between. The CDR3 consists of 16 residues. Written as DNA, the CDR3 is TGTGCCAGCAGCTTATGGGCTAGCGCTAGCACAGATACGCAGTATTTT. Translating it yields CASSLWASASTDTQYF.

The genes are TRBV5-5 and TRBJ2-1; TRBD1 might be the D (6 bases). Per germline, CDR1 SGHKS and CDR2 YYEKEE (reference sequence). The CDR3 is 16 residues long. V was clipped by 4 bases and J by 6 bases, with 20 bases between them. Written as DNA, the CDR3 is TGTGCCAGCAGCCCCAGGGGTCGGGCCGTTATCAATGAGCAGTTCTTC. This gives the protein CASSPRGRAVINEQFF.

The chain links TRBV5-1 to TRBJ2-1; 14 positions agree with TRBD2. The CDR3 spans 15 residues. With V trimmed by 1 base and J by 9 bases, 3 bases remained unmatched. The germline gives CDR1 SGHRS, CDR2 YFSETQ. In DNA form, the CDR3 reads TGCGCCAGCAGCTTGCAGGGACTAGCGGGAGTTGAGCAGTTCTTC. This sequence encodes CASSLQGLAGVEQFF.

The chain is built from TRBV28 and TRBJ2-1; D is perhaps TRBD2 (6 bases). CDR3 size: 15 residues. Trimming took 2 bases from V and 6 from J, leaving 14 bases between them. Per germline, CDR1 MDHEN and CDR2 SYDVKM. This chain's CDR3 is CASSLERAFLNEQFF. The CDR3 nucleotides read TGTGCCAGCAGTTTAGAGCGGGCCTTCCTCAATGAGCAGTTCTTC.

The gene calls are TRBV7-9 and TRBJ2-3, with D perhaps TRBD1 or TRBD2 (5 bases each). CDR3 length: 15 amino acids. CDR1 and CDR2 from the germline V gene are SEHNR and FQNEAQ (reference sequence). V was pared by 8 bases and J by 0 bases, with 15 bases between. The CDR3 DNA sequence: TGTGCCAGCCGACTTGCCGGGGCTAGCACAGATACGCAGTATTTT. Its translation is CASRLAGASTDTQYF.

The gene calls are TRBV28 and TRBJ2-7; D uncertain. CDR1 MDHEN and CDR2 SYDVKM come from the germline V gene. This CDR3 has 12 amino acids. Between the trimmed V and J ends, which lost 0 bases and 5 bases, there was a span of 5 bases. CDR3: CASSLWGNEQYF. The CDR3 DNA reads as TGTGCCAGCAGTTTATGGGGGAACGAGCAGTACTTC.

The rearrangement uses TRBV19 and TRBJ2-1; TRBD2 matches 8 bases. CDR3 length: 16 amino acids. The germline CDR1 and CDR2 sequences are LNHDA and SQIVND (reference sequence). J was trimmed by 0 bases and V by 6 bases; bases with no gene match: 7. Here the CDR3 DNA reads TGTGCCAGTAGCGGGAGGGACTCGAGCTCCTACAATGAGCAGTTCTTC. Its protein product is CASSGRDSSSYNEQFF.

The genes are TRBV7-3 and TRBJ2-2; D is possibly TRBD2 (6 bases). CDR3 length: 16 residues. CDR1 and CDR2 (germline): SGHTA, FQGTGA. Trimming left V 4 bases short and J 2 bases short, with 14 bases between. The CDR3 spells CASSSAGTYNTGELFF. The CDR3 nucleotides are TGTGCCAGCAGCTCCGCCGGGACTTACAACACCGGGGAGCTGTTTTTT.

The chain has TRBV5-1 and TRBJ1-1; TRBD1 is a possible D gene (5 bases). CDR1 SGHRS and CDR2 YFSETQ come from the germline V gene. The V gene lost 6 bases and the J gene lost 2 bases, with 14 bases spanning the gap. This CDR3 has 14 amino acids. CDR3 sequence (DNA): TGCGCCAGCAACCCAGGGATGTACAACACTGAAGCTTTCTTT. Translated: CASNPGMYNTEAFF.

This clone was observed once. The chain links TRBV11-2 to TRBJ2-6; D gene ambiguous. The CDR3 covers 18 residues. Germline V gene sequence: CDR1 SGHAT, CDR2 FQNNGV. The V end was cut by 6 bases, the J end by 0 bases, with 18 bases between. The CDR3 nucleotides read TGTGCCAGCAGAATTAGGGCAGCCCTTAACTCTGGGGCCAACGTCCTGACTTTC. This gives the protein CASRIRAALNSGANVLTF.

Concerning this clone itself: One end of the junction is discordant with germline, which a read error may explain. The chain joins TRBV10-1 to TRBJ2-7; 10 bases match TRBD2. CDR3 length: 15 residues. Germline loops: CDR1 WNHNN, CDR2 SYGVQD (reference sequence). CDR3 sequence: CATSSGLAASYEQYF. The CDR3 DNA reads as TGCGCCACCAGTTCAGGACTAGCGGCCTCCTACGAGCAGTACTTC.

The chain combines TRBV29-1 with TRBJ1-2, with TRBD1 matching over 7 bases. Trimming took 6 bases from V and 4 from J; bases not matched to a gene: 2. CDR1 SQVTM and CDR2 ANQGSEA come from the germline V gene. This CDR3 has 11 residues. In DNA, the CDR3 is TGCAGCGTGACAGGGATCTATGGCTACACCTTC. Its protein product is CSVTGIYGYTF.

As regards this clone: The same CDR3 arises from other DNA sequences in this sample as well. This chain joins TRBV5-1 and TRBJ2-2; no clear D gene. Germline loops: CDR1 SGHRS, CDR2 YFSETQ. This CDR3 has 15 residues. The ends were cut back, 0 bases at V and 0 bases at J, with 6 bases in the middle. CDR3 sequence: CASSLVGPNTGELFF. The CDR3 nucleotides read TGCGCCAGCAGCTTGGTGGGTCCGAACACCGGGGAGCTGTTTTTT.

The chain carries TRBV28 and TRBJ1-5; D not certain. This CDR3 is 15 amino acids long. The germline V gene encodes CDR1 MDHEN and CDR2 SYDVKM. Trimming shortened V by 4 bases and J by 4 bases, and 14 bases separated the two germline ends. The CDR3 DNA follows: TGTGCCAGCAGTTCATCCGGGTCGCAGAATCAGCCCCAGCATTTT. It is translated as CASSSSGSQNQPQHF.

The chain couples TRBV5-1 to TRBJ2-1, with a tentative D call TRBD2 (5 bases). Looked up from germline, CDR1 is SGHRS and CDR2 is YFSETQ. Trimming cost V 4 bases and J 8 bases, with 16 bases left between them. The CDR3 consists of 14 residues. The CDR3 is CASSPTSNLDEQFF. The CDR3 region has the DNA TGCGCCAGCAGCCCTACTAGTAACCTGGATGAGCAGTTCTTC.

The J gene is TRBJ2-1, the V gene TRBV28; 7 bases fit TRBD1. With 3 bases clipped from V and 0 bases from J, the junction kept 11 bases outside the gene matches. This CDR3 is built from 18 residues. CDR1 MDHEN and CDR2 SYDVKM come from the germline V gene. CDR3 bases: TGTGCCAGCAGTTTGTGGCGAGGGGGCAGGGGCTCCTACAATGAGCAGTTCTTC. It yields the protein CASSLWRGGRGSYNEQFF.

This clone was observed once. The chain joins TRBV27 to TRBJ2-7; TRBD2 matches 14 bases. The trim removed 2 bases at V and 2 bases at J, leaving 8 bases unmatched. The CDR3 extends over 18 amino acids. Germline V gives CDR1 MNHEY, CDR2 SMNVEV (reference sequence). Here the CDR3 DNA reads TGTGCCAGCAGTTTAGGGACTAGCGGGAGTTTTAGACCCTACGAGCAGTACTTC. Translation gives CASSLGTSGSFRPYEQYF.

The rearrangement joins TRBV5-1 to TRBJ2-1, with D tentatively TRBD2 (5 bases). This CDR3 region has 14 residues. Germline-derived CDR1 and CDR2 are SGHRS and YFSETQ. Trimming took 1 base from V and 5 from J, leaving 10 bases between them. CDR3 residues: CASSLSWENNEQFF. DNA for the CDR3: TGCGCCAGCAGCTTGAGTTGGGAGAACAATGAGCAGTTCTTC. Complete variable domain (other parts from reference TRBV5-1 and TRBJ2-1): KAGVTQTPRYLIKTRGQQVTLSCSPISGHRSVSWYQQTPGQGLQFLFEYFSETQRNKGNFPGRFSGRQFSNSRSEMNVSTLELGDSALYLCASSLSWENNEQFFGPGTRLTVL.

In this sample, this clone turned up a few times. Other DNA sequences in the sample encode the same CDR3. As DNA, the CDR3 is TGTGCCAGCTCACCGCCTAGCACAGATACGCAGTATTTT. Amino acids: CASSPPSTDTQYF. The V gene is TRBV18, the J gene TRBJ2-3; D is uncertain. With 3 bases removed from V and 0 bases from J, the gap between germline ends came to 4 bases. The CDR3 extends over 13 amino acids. In germline, CDR1 is KGHSH, CDR2 LQKENI.

The V and J genes are TRBV7-2 and TRBJ2-7; D perhaps matches TRBD1 (5 bases). The CDR3 spans 15 residues. The germline V gene encodes CDR1 SGHTA and CDR2 FQGNSA. Between the trimmed V and J ends, which lost 1 base and 2 bases, there was a span of 12 bases. The chain's CDR3 is CASSLGRGETYEQYF. The CDR3 coding sequence is TGTGCCAGCAGCTTAGGTAGGGGCGAGACCTACGAGCAGTACTTC.

The chain uses TRBV9 and TRBJ1-2; D unclear. V lost 3 bases and J lost 4, with 13 bases in between. Germline assignment: CDR1 SGDLS and CDR2 YYNGEE. This CDR3 comprises 14 residues. In DNA form, the CDR3 reads TGTGCCAGCAGCGCCCATAGGCGGGGCTATGGCTACACCTTC. Its translation is CASSAHRRGYGYTF.

This rearrangement joins TRBV11-2 to TRBJ2-2; 10 bases align to TRBD1. The ends lost 5 bases at V and 7 bases at J; junction bases unmatched: 10. CDR1 SGHAT and CDR2 FQNNGV come from the germline V gene. CDR3 length: 16 residues. The CDR3 sequence: CASSPGQGLGGGELFF. The CDR3 nucleotides are TGTGCCAGCAGCCCGGGACAGGGGTTAGGAGGCGGGGAGCTGTTTTTT.

The chain couples TRBV10-3 to TRBJ2-3; 7 nucleotides match TRBD2. This CDR3 is 14 amino acids long. With V trimmed by 8 bases and J by 4 bases, 9 bases remained unmatched. Germline V gene sequence: CDR1 ENHRY, CDR2 SYGVKD. The CDR3 loop reads CAIRPGEGADTQYF. The CDR3 bases are TGTGCCATCCGACCCGGGGAGGGTGCAGATACGCAGTATTTT.

This clone occurred once. This chain uses TRBV10-3 with TRBJ2-1; 8 positions agree with TRBD2. This CDR3 spans 15 amino acids. Germline V gene sequence: CDR1 ENHRY, CDR2 SYGVKD. J lost 1 base, V lost 9 bases, and 8 bases had no gene match. The CDR3 DNA follows: TGTGCCATTGGGATAGCGGGATGGTCCTACAATGAGCAGTTCTTC. It translates to CAIGIAGWSYNEQFF.

V usage is TRBV6-6 and J usage is TRBJ2-2; maybe TRBD1 (5 bases). The CDR3 extends over 13 amino acids. Germline loops: CDR1 MNHNY, CDR2 SVGAGI (reference sequence). Trimming took 2 bases from V and 6 from J, leaving 7 bases between them. CDR3 sequence: CASSYRGPGELFF. In nucleotides, the CDR3 is TGTGCCAGCAGTTACAGGGGCCCCGGGGAGCTGTTTTTT.